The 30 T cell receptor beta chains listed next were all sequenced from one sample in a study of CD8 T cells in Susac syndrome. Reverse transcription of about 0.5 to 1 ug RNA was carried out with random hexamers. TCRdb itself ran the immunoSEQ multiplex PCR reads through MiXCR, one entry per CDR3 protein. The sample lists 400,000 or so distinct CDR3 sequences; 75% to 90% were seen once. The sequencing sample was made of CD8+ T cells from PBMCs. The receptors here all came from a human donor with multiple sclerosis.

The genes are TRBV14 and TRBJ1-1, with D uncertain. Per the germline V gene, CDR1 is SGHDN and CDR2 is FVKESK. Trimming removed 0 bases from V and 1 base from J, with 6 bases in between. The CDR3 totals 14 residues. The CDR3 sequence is CASSQDEQNTEAFF. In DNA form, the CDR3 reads TGTGCCAGCAGCCAAGATGAACAGAACACTGAAGCTTTCTTT.

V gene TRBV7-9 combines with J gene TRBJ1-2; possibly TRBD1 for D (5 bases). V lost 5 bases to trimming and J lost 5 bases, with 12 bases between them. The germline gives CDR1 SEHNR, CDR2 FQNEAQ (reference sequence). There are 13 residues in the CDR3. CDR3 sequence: CASSRTGSYGYTF. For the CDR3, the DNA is TGTGCCAGCAGCAGAACAGGTTCTTATGGCTACACCTTC.

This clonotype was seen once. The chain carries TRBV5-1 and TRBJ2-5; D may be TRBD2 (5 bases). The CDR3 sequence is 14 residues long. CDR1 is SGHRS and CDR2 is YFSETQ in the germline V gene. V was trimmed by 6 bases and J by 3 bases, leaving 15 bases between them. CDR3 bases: TGCGCCAGCACGGGGATGGGTCCCGAAGAGACCCAGTACTTC. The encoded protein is CASTGMGPEETQYF.

CDR3 sequence (DNA): TGTGCCAGCAGTGATCCAAAGACTAGCGGGACTTTGGGCACAGATACGCAGTATTTT. Amino acids: CASSDPKTSGTLGTDTQYF. The J gene is TRBJ2-3, the V gene TRBV25-1, with TRBD2 matching over 11 bases. The CDR3 runs 19 residues. Trimming removed 3 bases from V and 1 base from J; junction bases left unmatched: 12. CDR1 and CDR2 (germline): MGHDK, SYGVNS.

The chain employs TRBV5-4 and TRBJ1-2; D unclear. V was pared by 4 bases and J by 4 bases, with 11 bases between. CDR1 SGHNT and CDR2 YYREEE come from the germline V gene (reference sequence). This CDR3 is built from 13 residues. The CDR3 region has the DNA TGTGCCAGCAGCCGGACGGAGATCTATGGCTACACCTTC. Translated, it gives CASSRTEIYGYTF.

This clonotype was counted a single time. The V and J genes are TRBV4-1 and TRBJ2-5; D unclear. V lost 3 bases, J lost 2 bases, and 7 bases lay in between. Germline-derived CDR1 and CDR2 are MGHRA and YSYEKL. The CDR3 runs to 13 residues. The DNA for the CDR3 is TGCGCCAGCAGCCATATAACACAAGAGACCCAGTACTTC. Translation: CASSHITQETQYF.

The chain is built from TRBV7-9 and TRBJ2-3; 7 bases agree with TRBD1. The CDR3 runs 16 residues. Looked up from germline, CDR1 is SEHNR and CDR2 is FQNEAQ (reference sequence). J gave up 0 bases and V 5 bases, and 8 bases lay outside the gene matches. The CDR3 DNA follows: TGTGCCAGCAGCATCACCGGGACAGAGAGCACAGATACGCAGTATTTT. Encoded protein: CASSITGTESTDTQYF.

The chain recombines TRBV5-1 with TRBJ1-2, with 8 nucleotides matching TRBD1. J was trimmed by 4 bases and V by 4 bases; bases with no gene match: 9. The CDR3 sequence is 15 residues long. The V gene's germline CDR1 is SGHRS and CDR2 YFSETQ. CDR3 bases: TGCGCCAGCAGCCCCGGGACAGGTAGACTCTATGGCTACACCTTC. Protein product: CASSPGTGRLYGYTF.

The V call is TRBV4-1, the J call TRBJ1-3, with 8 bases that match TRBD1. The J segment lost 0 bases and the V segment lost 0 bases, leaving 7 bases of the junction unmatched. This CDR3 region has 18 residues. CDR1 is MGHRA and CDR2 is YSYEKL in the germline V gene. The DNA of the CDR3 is TGCGCCAGCAGCCAAGATTGGGGGGACAGGTGCTCTGGAAACACCATATATTTT. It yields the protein CASSQDWGDRCSGNTIYF.

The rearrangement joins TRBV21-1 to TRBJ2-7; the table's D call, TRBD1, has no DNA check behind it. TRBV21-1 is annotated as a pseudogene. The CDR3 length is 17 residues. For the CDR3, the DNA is TGTGCCAGCAGCAAAGCAGAGACAGGGGTAGGGAACTACGAGCAGTACTTC. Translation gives CASSKAETGVGNYEQYF.

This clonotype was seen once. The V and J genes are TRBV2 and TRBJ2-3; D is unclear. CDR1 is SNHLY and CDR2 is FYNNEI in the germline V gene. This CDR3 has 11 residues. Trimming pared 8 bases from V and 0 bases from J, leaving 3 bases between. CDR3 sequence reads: CASVSTDTQYF. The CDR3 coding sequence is TGTGCCAGCGTAAGCACAGATACGCAGTATTTT. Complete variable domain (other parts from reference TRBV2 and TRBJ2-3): EPEVTQTPSHQVTQMGQEVILRCVPISNHLYFYWYRQILGQKVEFLVSFYNNEISEKSEIFDDQFSVERPDGSNFTLKIRSTKLEDSAMYFCASVSTDTQYFGPGTRLTVL.

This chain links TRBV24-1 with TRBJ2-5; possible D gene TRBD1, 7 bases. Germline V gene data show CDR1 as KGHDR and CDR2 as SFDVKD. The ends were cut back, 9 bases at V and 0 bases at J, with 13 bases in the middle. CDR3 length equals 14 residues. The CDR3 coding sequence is TGTGCCACCGAGGGGGGACAGTACCAAGAGACCCAGTACTTC. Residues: CATEGGQYQETQYF.

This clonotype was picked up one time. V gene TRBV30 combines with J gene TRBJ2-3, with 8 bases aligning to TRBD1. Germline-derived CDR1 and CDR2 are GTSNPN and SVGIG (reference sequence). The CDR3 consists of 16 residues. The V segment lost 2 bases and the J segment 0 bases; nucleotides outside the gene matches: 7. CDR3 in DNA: TGTGCCTGGAGTTCACAGGGGGTTCCTAGCACAGATACGCAGTATTTT. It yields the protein CAWSSQGVPSTDTQYF.

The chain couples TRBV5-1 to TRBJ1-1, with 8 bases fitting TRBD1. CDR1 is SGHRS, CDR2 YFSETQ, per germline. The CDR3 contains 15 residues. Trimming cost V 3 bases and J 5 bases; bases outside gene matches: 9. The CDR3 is CASSWSQGGETEAFF. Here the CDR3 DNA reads TGCGCCAGCAGCTGGTCACAGGGGGGAGAGACTGAAGCTTTCTTT.

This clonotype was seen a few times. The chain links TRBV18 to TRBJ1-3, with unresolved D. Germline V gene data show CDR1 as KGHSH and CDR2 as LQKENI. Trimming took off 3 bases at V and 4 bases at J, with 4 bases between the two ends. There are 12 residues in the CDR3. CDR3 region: CASSPEGNTIYF. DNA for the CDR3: TGTGCCAGCTCACCGGAAGGAAACACCATATATTTT.

CDR3 sequence reads: CASSLGQWDGYTF. The DNA of the CDR3 is TGTGCCAGCAGCTTGGGACAGTGGGATGGCTACACCTTC. The chain recombines TRBV11-2 with TRBJ1-2; TRBD1 aligns across 7 bases. V shed 3 bases, J shed 6 bases, and the junction held 4 bases outside the gene matches. CDR3 length: 13 amino acids. CDR1 and CDR2 from the germline V gene are SGHAT and FQNNGV.

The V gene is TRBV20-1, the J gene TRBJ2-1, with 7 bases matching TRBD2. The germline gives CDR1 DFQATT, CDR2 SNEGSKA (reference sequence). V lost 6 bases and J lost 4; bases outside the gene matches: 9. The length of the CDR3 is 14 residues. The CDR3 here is CSASRGEGYNEQFF. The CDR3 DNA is TGCAGTGCATCCCGGGGGGAGGGGTACAATGAGCAGTTCTTC.

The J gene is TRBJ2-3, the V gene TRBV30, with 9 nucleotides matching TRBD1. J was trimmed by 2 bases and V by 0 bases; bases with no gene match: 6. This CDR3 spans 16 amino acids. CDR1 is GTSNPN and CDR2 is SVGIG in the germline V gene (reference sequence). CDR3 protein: CAWSVRWTGATDTQYF. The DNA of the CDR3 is TGTGCCTGGAGTGTACGATGGACAGGGGCCACAGATACGCAGTATTTT.

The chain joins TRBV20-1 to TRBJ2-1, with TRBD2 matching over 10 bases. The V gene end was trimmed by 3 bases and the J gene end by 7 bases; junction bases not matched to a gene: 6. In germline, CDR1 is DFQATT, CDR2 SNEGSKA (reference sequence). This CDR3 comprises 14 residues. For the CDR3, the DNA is TGCAGTGCTAGTTGGCTAGCGGGAGAGAATGAGCAGTTCTTC. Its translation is CSASWLAGENEQFF.

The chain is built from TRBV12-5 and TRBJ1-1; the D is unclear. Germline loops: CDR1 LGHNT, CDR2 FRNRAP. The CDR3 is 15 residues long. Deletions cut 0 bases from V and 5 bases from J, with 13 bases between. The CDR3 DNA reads TGTGCTAGTGGTTTGGTAGAGGGTATGGGTACTGAAGCTTTCTTT. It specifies CASGLVEGMGTEAFF.

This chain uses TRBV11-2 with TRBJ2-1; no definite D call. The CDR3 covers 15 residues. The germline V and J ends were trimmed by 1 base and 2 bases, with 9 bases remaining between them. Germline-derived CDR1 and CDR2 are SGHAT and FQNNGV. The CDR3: CASSLGPAAYNEQFF. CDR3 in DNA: TGTGCCAGCAGCTTAGGACCGGCCGCCTACAATGAGCAGTTCTTC.

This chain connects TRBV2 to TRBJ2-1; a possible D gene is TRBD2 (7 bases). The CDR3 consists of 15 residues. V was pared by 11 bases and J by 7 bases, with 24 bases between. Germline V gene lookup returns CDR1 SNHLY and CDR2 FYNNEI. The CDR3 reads CASTRGGGFINEQFF. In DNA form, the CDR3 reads TGTGCCTCAACCCGCGGCGGGGGCTTCATAAATGAGCAGTTCTTC.

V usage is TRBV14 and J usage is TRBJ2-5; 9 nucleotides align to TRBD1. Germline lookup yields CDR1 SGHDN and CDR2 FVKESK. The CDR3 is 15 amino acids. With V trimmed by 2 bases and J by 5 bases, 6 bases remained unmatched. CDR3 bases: TGTGCCAGCAGCCAATGGACAGGGGTCGAGGAGACCCAGTACTTC. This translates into CASSQWTGVEETQYF.

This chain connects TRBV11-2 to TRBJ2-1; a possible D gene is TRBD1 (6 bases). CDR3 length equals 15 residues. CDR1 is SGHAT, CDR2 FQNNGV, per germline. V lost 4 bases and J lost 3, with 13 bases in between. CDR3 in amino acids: CASSSTRDIYNEQFF. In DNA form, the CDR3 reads TGTGCCAGCAGCTCAACCCGGGACATCTACAATGAGCAGTTCTTC. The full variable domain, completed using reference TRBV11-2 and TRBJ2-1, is EAGVAQSPRYKIIEKRQSVAFWCNPISGHATLYWYQQILGQGPKLLIQFQNNGVVDDSQLPKDRFSAERLKGVDSTLKIQPAKLEDSAVYLCASSSTRDIYNEQFFGPGTRLTVL.

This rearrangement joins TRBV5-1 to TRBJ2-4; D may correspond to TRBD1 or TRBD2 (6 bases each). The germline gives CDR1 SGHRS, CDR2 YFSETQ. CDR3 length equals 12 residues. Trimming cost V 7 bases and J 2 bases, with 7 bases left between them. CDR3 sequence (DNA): TGCGCCAGCCGGGGGCCCAAAAACATTCAGTACTTC. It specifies CASRGPKNIQYF.

CDR3 DNA: TGTGCCACCAGCAGACAGGGCACCAACTATGGCTACACCTTC. As protein: CATSRQGTNYGYTF. The gene calls are TRBV15 and TRBJ1-2; D possibly corresponds to TRBD1 (5 bases). CDR3 size: 14 residues. Germline values: CDR1 LNHNV, CDR2 YYDKDF (reference sequence). The V end was cut by 2 bases, the J end by 2 bases, with 9 bases between. Together with reference TRBV15 and TRBJ1-2, the CDR3 gives the full variable domain: DAMVIQNPRYQVTQFGKPVTLSCSQTLNHNVMYWYQQKSSQAPKLLFHYYDKDFNNEADTPDNFQSRRPNTSFCFLDIRSPGLGDTAMYLCATSRQGTNYGYTFGSGTRLTVV.

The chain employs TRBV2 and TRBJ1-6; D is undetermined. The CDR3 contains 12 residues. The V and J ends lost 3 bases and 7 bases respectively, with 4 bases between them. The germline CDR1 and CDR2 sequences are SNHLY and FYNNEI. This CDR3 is CASSDDNSPLHF. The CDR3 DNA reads TGTGCCAGCAGTGACGACAATTCACCCCTCCACTTT.

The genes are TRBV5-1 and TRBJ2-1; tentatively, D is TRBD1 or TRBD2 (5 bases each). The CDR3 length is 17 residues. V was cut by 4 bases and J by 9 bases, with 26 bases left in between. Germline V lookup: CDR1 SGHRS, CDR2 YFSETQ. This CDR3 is CASSGKGTRHTRGEQFF. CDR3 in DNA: TGCGCCAGCAGCGGTAAAGGGACCAGACATACTCGGGGTGAGCAGTTCTTC. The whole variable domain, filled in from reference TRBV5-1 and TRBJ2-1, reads KAGVTQTPRYLIKTRGQQVTLSCSPISGHRSVSWYQQTPGQGLQFLFEYFSETQRNKGNFPGRFSGRQFSNSRSEMNVSTLELGDSALYLCASSGKGTRHTRGEQFFGPGTRLTVL.

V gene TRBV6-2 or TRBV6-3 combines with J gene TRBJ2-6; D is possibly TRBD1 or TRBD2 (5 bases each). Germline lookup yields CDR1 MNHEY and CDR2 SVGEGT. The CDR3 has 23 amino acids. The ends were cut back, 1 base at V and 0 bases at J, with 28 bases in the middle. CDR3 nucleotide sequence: TGTGCCAGCAGTTACTTCTCGGTACCCCCAAACCGGGACCCATACTCTGGGGCCAACGTCCTGACTTTC. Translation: CASSYFSVPPNRDPYSGANVLTF.

The CDR3 DNA is TGTGCCAGCAGTGAGACGACAGGGGAGGCGAACGAGCAGTACTTC. This encodes CASSETTGEANEQYF. The gene calls are TRBV6-1 and TRBJ2-7, with 8 nucleotides matching TRBD1. Germline assignment: CDR1 MNHNS and CDR2 SASEGT. CDR3 length equals 15 residues. V lost 3 bases and J lost 5; bases outside the gene matches: 9.